Presented here are 26 T cell receptor beta chains from one specimen sequenced in a study of CD8 T cells in Susac syndrome. Reverse transcription of about 0.45 to 1 ug RNA was performed with random hexamers. MiXCR, run by TCRdb on the immunoSEQ multiplex PCR reads, gives a single entry per CDR3 protein. The sample carries almost 450,000 distinct CDR3 sequences, around 85% recorded once. The sequencing sample was made of CD8+ T cells from PBMCs. These receptors were taken from a human donor with multiple sclerosis.

V usage is TRBV7-6 and J usage is TRBJ2-2, with a tentative D call TRBD2 (6 bases). The germline gives CDR1 SGHVS, CDR2 FNYEAQ. The CDR3 is 16 amino acids. V dropped 5 bases and J dropped 6 bases, with 19 bases sitting between them. The CDR3 sequence is CASSHTSPAGPGELFF. In nucleotides, the CDR3 is TGTGCCAGCAGCCATACCAGCCCCGCGGGGCCCGGGGAGCTGTTTTTT.

The rearrangement uses TRBV4-1 and TRBJ2-2, with 14 nucleotides matching TRBD2. The CDR3 is 16 amino acids. Looked up from germline, CDR1 is MGHRA and CDR2 is YSYEKL. V shed 3 bases, J shed 8 bases, and the junction held 5 bases outside the gene matches. CDR3 DNA sequence: TGCGCCAGCAGCCAGGGACTAGCGGGAGTTAAGGGGGAGCTGTTTTTT. Translating gives CASSQGLAGVKGELFF.

The rearrangement uses TRBV29-1 and TRBJ2-2; 11 nucleotides align to TRBD1. CDR3 length equals 14 residues. CDR1 and CDR2 from the germline V gene are SQVTM and ANQGSEA. The V segment lost 3 bases and the J segment 6 bases; nucleotides outside the gene matches: 3. The CDR3 loop reads CSVEGQGVSGELFF. The CDR3 bases are TGCAGCGTTGAGGGACAGGGGGTATCCGGGGAGCTGTTTTTT.

In DNA form, the CDR3 reads TGTGCCAGCAGTTTAACAGGGCTAGCCAGTACAGATACGCAGTATTTT. Its protein is CASSLTGLASTDTQYF. The V gene is TRBV27, the J gene TRBJ2-3, with a tentative D call TRBD1 (6 bases). From germline, CDR1 is MNHEY and CDR2 SMNVEV (reference sequence). V was cut by 2 bases and J by 3 bases, with 15 bases left in between. There are 16 residues in the CDR3.

The CDR3 nucleotides are TGCAGTGCGCCGGCCGAATCGACAGATACGCAGTATTTT. Translating gives CSAPAESTDTQYF. This chain connects TRBV20-1 to TRBJ2-3, with D unresolved. The CDR3 contains 13 residues. Per germline, CDR1 DFQATT and CDR2 SNEGSKA (reference sequence). Trimming took 6 bases from V and 3 from J, leaving 13 bases between them.

CDR3 nucleotide sequence: TGCAGTGCTAGAGATTTAGAGCACTATGGCTACACCTTC. Its translation is CSARDLEHYGYTF. V is TRBV20-1 and J is TRBJ1-2; D not certain. Germline loops: CDR1 DFQATT, CDR2 SNEGSKA (reference sequence). This CDR3 contains 13 residues. Trimming removed 0 bases from V and 3 bases from J, with 8 bases in between.

The chain uses TRBV15 and TRBJ2-1, with no clear D. CDR3 size: 14 residues. V dropped 8 bases and J dropped 1 base, with 12 bases sitting between them. Germline loops: CDR1 LNHNV, CDR2 YYDKDF (reference sequence). In nucleotides, the CDR3 is TGTGCCACCTGCACGGGTCCTTCCTACAATGAGCAGTTCTTC. Its protein product is CATCTGPSYNEQFF.

This clonotype was counted between two and nine times. The rearrangement uses TRBV7-9 and TRBJ1-2; 7 nucleotides match TRBD1. The CDR3 has 14 amino acids. The germline V gene encodes CDR1 SEHNR and CDR2 FQNEAQ (reference sequence). Losses at the gene ends were 2 bases for V and 7 bases for J; bases not matched to a gene: 7. CDR3 sequence (DNA): TGTGCCAGCAGCTTACCCGGACAGGAACTTGGCTACACCTTC. It specifies CASSLPGQELGYTF.

V is TRBV5-1 and J is TRBJ1-2; 7 nucleotides line up with TRBD1. CDR1 and CDR2 (germline): SGHRS, YFSETQ. CDR3 size: 15 residues. The V segment lost 3 bases and the J segment 11 bases; nucleotides outside the gene matches: 16. The CDR3 nucleotides read TGCGCCAGCAGCTACTTGTTCGGAGGGGGCTACGGGTACACCTTC. Protein sequence: CASSYLFGGGYGYTF.

The CDR3 DNA reads as TGTGCCAGCAGTGGTCCCTTCAAAGAGGACAGGGAGAACACCGGGGAGCTGTTTTTT. It is translated as CASSGPFKEDRENTGELFF. The chain links TRBV25-1 to TRBJ2-2, with TRBD1 identical over 8 bases. Germline V gene data show CDR1 as MGHDK and CDR2 as SYGVNS. Trimming at V came to 4 bases and at J to 1 base, leaving 14 bases not matched to a gene. CDR3 length: 19 amino acids.

This chain joins TRBV4-1 and TRBJ2-4; D might be TRBD1 (5 bases). The germline V gene has CDR1 MGHRA and CDR2 YSYEKL. This CDR3 region has 15 residues. V lost 0 bases and J 6 bases, leaving 12 bases between the germline ends. The CDR3, as DNA: TGCGCCAGCAGCCAAGACGTCGGCACAGGAAACATTCAGTACTTC. Its protein is CASSQDVGTGNIQYF.

This chain joins TRBV27 and TRBJ1-2; D uncertain. In germline, CDR1 is MNHEY, CDR2 SMNVEV (reference sequence). CDR3 length: 13 residues. V was clipped by 3 bases and J by 3 bases, with 8 bases between them. The CDR3 DNA is TGTGCCAGCAGTTTCTCTGATTACTATGGCTACACCTTC. Its translation is CASSFSDYYGYTF.

The genes are TRBV7-2 and TRBJ2-3; 9 nucleotides line up with TRBD2. Germline CDR1 and CDR2: SGHTA and FQGNSA. The CDR3 consists of 16 residues. J was trimmed by 0 bases and V by 4 bases; bases with no gene match: 5. DNA of the CDR3: TGTGCCAGCAGCTCTATAGCGGGAGCGAGCACAGATACGCAGTATTTT. Translated: CASSSIAGASTDTQYF.

The chain is built from TRBV19 and TRBJ2-2; weak D call: TRBD1 (6 bases). This CDR3 region has 14 residues. Germline CDR1 LNHDA, CDR2 SQIVND (reference sequence). The V end was cut by 7 bases, the J end by 7 bases, with 16 bases between. The CDR3 is CASNGAGVNGELFF. CDR3 in DNA: TGTGCCAGTAATGGGGCAGGGGTGAACGGGGAGCTGTTTTTT.

V is TRBV3-1 and J is TRBJ2-1; TRBD2 matches at 10 bases. Germline CDR1 is LGHDT and CDR2 is YNNKEL (reference sequence). Germline trimming cut 11 bases from V and 3 bases from J; bases unmatched to any gene: 4. The CDR3 totals 13 residues. The CDR3 DNA reads as TGTGCCGCCTCTAGCGGGAGCTACAATGAGCAGTTCTTC. Translating gives CAASSGSYNEQFF.

The rearrangement joins TRBV25-1 to TRBJ2-1; D call uncertain. CDR3 size: 11 residues. Germline V gives CDR1 MGHDK, CDR2 SYGVNS. The V gene lost 4 bases and the J gene lost 7 bases, with 5 bases spanning the gap. The CDR3 is CASSVLNEQFF. CDR3 in DNA: TGTGCCAGCAGTGTCTTAAATGAGCAGTTCTTC.

This chain joins TRBV7-6 and TRBJ2-7, with 10 bases that match TRBD2. J gave up 6 bases and V 0 bases, and 5 bases lay outside the gene matches. Per the germline V gene, CDR1 is SGHVS and CDR2 is FNYEAQ. The CDR3 loop spans 15 amino acids. CDR3 bases: TGTGCCAGCAGCTTAGCTATAGGGACTAGCGCCGAGCAGTACTTC. As protein: CASSLAIGTSAEQYF.

The V and J genes are TRBV7-4 and TRBJ1-1; 8 nucleotides align to TRBD1. Looked up from germline, CDR1 is SGHVT and CDR2 is SQSDAQ. This CDR3 contains 17 residues. V lost 1 base, J lost 1 base, and 8 bases stayed unmatched. The CDR3, as DNA: TGTGCCAGCAGCTTAGAGCGATGGGACAGGCCGAACACTGAAGCTTTCTTT. Translated, it gives CASSLERWDRPNTEAFF. Drawing the rest from reference TRBV7-4 and TRBJ1-1, the complete variable domain is GAGVSQSPRYKVAKRGRDVALRCDSISGHVTLYWYRQTLGQGSEVLTYSQSDAQRDKSGRPSGRFSAERPERSVSTLKIQRTEQGDSAVYLCASSLERWDRPNTEAFFGQGTRLTVV.

The V gene is TRBV12-3 or TRBV12-4, the J gene TRBJ1-5; TRBD1 might be the D (5 bases). Trimming took off 8 bases at V and 6 bases at J, with 11 bases between the two ends. CDR3 length: 12 residues. For the CDR3, the DNA is TGTGCCAGCCAACTGGGGGGTCAGCCCCAGCATTTT. Protein: CASQLGGQPQHF.

V usage is TRBV4-1 and J usage is TRBJ2-1; 12 bases match TRBD2. The V gene end was trimmed by 2 bases and the J gene end by 6 bases; junction bases not matched to a gene: 11. Germline V gene sequence: CDR1 MGHRA, CDR2 YSYEKL. The CDR3 runs to 18 residues. The CDR3 spells CASSQLPPSGGGTNEQFF. DNA of the CDR3: TGCGCCAGCAGCCAACTCCCGCCTAGCGGGGGGGGGACCAATGAGCAGTTCTTC.

This clonotype showed up just once. Germline is not matched at one junction end, which may reflect a read error. The chain combines TRBV10-3 with TRBJ2-5; possible D gene TRBD2, 6 bases. Germline assignment: CDR1 ENHRY and CDR2 SYGVKD. The CDR3 has 15 amino acids. As DNA, the CDR3 is TGTGCCATCATGAGGGCCTCAGAGGAGGGAGAGGCCCAGTACTTC. Amino acid sequence: CAIMRASEEGEAQYF.

Here the CDR3 reads CASSFGLAGRQYAELLGSPNEQYF. CDR3 nucleotides: TGTGCCAGCAGTTTTGGACTAGCGGGGAGGCAATACGCGGAGTTATTAGGGTCGCCGAACGAGCAGTACTTC. The J gene is TRBJ2-7, the V gene TRBV12-3 or TRBV12-4; 12 bases are a match to TRBD2. V dropped 3 bases and J dropped 5; count of bases not matched to a gene: 32. The CDR3 sequence is 24 residues long.

The V and J genes are TRBV11-2 and TRBJ2-5; possibly TRBD2 for D (5 bases). Germline V gene sequence: CDR1 SGHAT, CDR2 FQNNGV. The CDR3 length is 15 residues. V was trimmed by 7 bases and J by 4 bases, leaving 19 bases between them. The CDR3 is CASIFSEGQTETQYF. The CDR3 bases are TGTGCCAGCATTTTTAGCGAGGGCCAAACAGAGACCCAGTACTTC. The full variable domain, completed using reference TRBV11-2 and TRBJ2-5, is EAGVAQSPRYKIIEKRQSVAFWCNPISGHATLYWYQQILGQGPKLLIQFQNNGVVDDSQLPKDRFSAERLKGVDSTLKIQPAKLEDSAVYLCASIFSEGQTETQYFGPGTRLLVL.

The chain carries TRBV10-3 and TRBJ2-5; 8 bases fit TRBD1. Per the germline V gene, CDR1 is ENHRY and CDR2 is SYGVKD. Trimming at V came to 6 bases and at J to 5 bases, leaving 8 bases not matched to a gene. The CDR3 extends over 14 amino acids. CDR3 protein: CAIRTGDGGETQYF. The CDR3 nucleotides are TGTGCCATCAGGACAGGGGACGGCGGGGAGACCCAGTACTTC.

The CDR3 reads CSAGGLAEGGYGYEQYF. The CDR3 bases are TGCAGTGCTGGAGGACTAGCGGAAGGAGGATATGGCTACGAGCAGTACTTC. The chain combines TRBV20-1 with TRBJ2-7; 10 nucleotides agree with TRBD2. The CDR3 loop spans 17 amino acids. V trimming: 5 bases; J trimming: 3 bases; junction bases outside the gene matches: 16. CDR1 is DFQATT and CDR2 is SNEGSKA in the germline V gene (reference sequence).

CDR3 DNA sequence: TGTGCCAGCAGTGATTGGGACAGGGGCGAGGAGCAGTTCTTC. As protein: CASSDWDRGEEQFF. The rearrangement uses TRBV25-1 and TRBJ2-1, with TRBD1 matching 10 bases. The germline V gene encodes CDR1 MGHDK and CDR2 SYGVNS. The CDR3 runs 14 residues. The J segment lost 10 bases and the V segment lost 3 bases, leaving 6 bases of the junction unmatched.